This T cell receptor (beta chain) was identified during a study of blood T cell repertoires in COVID-19. V was clipped by 9 bases and J by 4 bases; unmatched bases: 11. The CDR3 has 15 residues. The germline CDR1 and CDR2 sequences are MNHEY and SMNVEV (reference sequence). In the original workflow: Reference gene primer amplification in the assay estimated nucleated cell counts. TCRdb's copy holds only in-frame clones and misses some; the assay was immunoSEQ multiplex PCR. The DNA was the basis for D and trimming; V, J and clone size are from that table. The sample lists more than 110,000 clones; about 75% were seen once.

The sequence derives from a woman in her forties or fifties who had recovered from COVID-19. The V and J genes are TRBV27 and TRBJ1-3, with 8 bases matching TRBD1. The specimen sequenced was PBMCs or T cells enriched from blood (not recorded which). The CDR3 DNA sequence: TGTGCCAGTTCCCGACAGGGGCAAGGGGGAAACACCATATATTTT. Translated, it gives CASSRQGQGGNTIYF.